Listed below are T cell receptor beta chains from one sample, sequenced in a study of CD8+ T cells in alopecia areata. Data came from immunoSEQ multiplex PCR; TCRdb stores just in-frame clones and leaves some out. The table lists some 170,000 clones, approximately 59% of them singletons. The sample was CD4+ T cells sorted from blood, taken at week 0. These receptor sequences come from a human donor with alopecia areata. Both conserved end residues are part of each CDR3. D genes are given only for firm matches. Some rows have no size entry. The others give once, few or many, or a class for an expanded clone.

TRBJ2-3	TRBV2	.	.	CASRSRDTQYF	TGTGCCAGCAGAAGCAGAGATACGCAGTATTTT
TRBJ2-7	TRBV25-1	once	.	CASSDPGGDRPYEQYF	TGTGCCAGCAGTGACCCGGGGGGGGACAGGCCCTACGAGCAGTACTTC
TRBJ1-4	TRBV7-2	.	.	CASSLLEEKLFF	TGTGCCAGCAGCTTACTAGAAGAAAAACTGTTTTTT
TRBJ1-1	TRBV11-2	.	.	CASSLQGAYTEAFF	TGTGCCAGCAGCTTGCAAGGGGCGTACACTGAAGCTTTCTTT
TRBJ2-5	TRBV5-6	.	TRBD1	CASSHRQGLETQYF	TGTGCCAGCAGCCATCGACAGGGATTGGAGACCCAGTACTTC
TRBJ2-1	TRBV9	once	.	CASSPGPTPRDEQFF	TGTGCCAGCAGCCCCGGGCCTACCCCGAGGGATGAGCAGTTCTTC
TRBJ2-5	TRBV7-2	.	TRBD1	CASSLLGQGETQYF	TGTGCCAGCAGCTTACTGGGACAGGGTGAGACCCAGTACTTC
TRBJ1-6	TRBV2	once	TRBD1	CASSDRERGLSPLHF	TGTGCCAGCAGTGATCGAGAAAGGGGGCTTTCACCCCTCCACTTT
TRBJ1-1	TRBV27	.	.	CASSSTPLAGAFF	TGTGCCAGCAGTTCTACCCCTCTAGCTGGAGCTTTCTTT
TRBJ1-1	TRBV15	.	.	CATSREAFF	TGTGCCACCAGCAGAGAAGCTTTCTTT
TRBJ2-2	TRBV2	.	TRBD2	CARGTSGSTGELFF	TGTGCCAGGGGGACTAGCGGGAGCACCGGGGAGCTGTTTTTT
TRBJ2-2	TRBV5-1	.	.	CASSRDGSNTGELFF	TGCGCCAGCAGCAGGGACGGTTCGAACACCGGGGAGCTGTTTTTT
TRBJ1-1	TRBV29-1	.	.	CSTTHSREAFF	TGCAGCACCACCCACAGCCGAGAAGCTTTCTTT
TRBJ2-5	TRBV7-9	.	.	CASSSTETQYF	TGTGCCAGCAGCTCAACGGAGACCCAGTACTTC
TRBJ2-3	TRBV6-6	.	.	CASSPVTGTGTQYF	TGTGCCAGCAGTCCTGTCACGGGAACGGGTACGCAGTATTTT
TRBJ1-3	TRBV7-2	few	.	CASSLSAGNTIYF	TGTGCCAGCAGCCTCTCGGCTGGAAACACCATATATTTT
TRBJ1-2	TRBV30	.	.	CAWAGGGNYGYTF	TGTGCCTGGGCGGGAGGGGGGAACTATGGCTACACCTTC
TRBJ2-3	TRBV30	.	TRBD1	CACTTGGGYTDTQYF	TGTGCCTGCACGACAGGGGGTGGGTACACAGATACGCAGTATTTT
TRBJ2-1	TRBV25-1	.	TRBD2	CASICRLAGGKSYNEQFF	TGTGCCAGCATTTGTCGCCTAGCGGGGGGAAAGTCATACAATGAGCAGTTCTTC
TRBJ1-4	TRBV5-1	few	.	CASTFGEGTNEKLFF	TGCGCCAGCACCTTCGGGGAAGGAACTAATGAAAAACTGTTTTTT
TRBJ1-1	TRBV29-1	.	.	CSVEGGRATEAFF	TGCAGCGTTGAAGGTGGGAGGGCCACTGAAGCTTTCTTT
TRBJ1-2	TRBV19	.	TRBD1	CASSRQGPTAYGYTF	TGTGCCAGTAGTAGACAGGGGCCGACTGCCTATGGCTACACCTTC